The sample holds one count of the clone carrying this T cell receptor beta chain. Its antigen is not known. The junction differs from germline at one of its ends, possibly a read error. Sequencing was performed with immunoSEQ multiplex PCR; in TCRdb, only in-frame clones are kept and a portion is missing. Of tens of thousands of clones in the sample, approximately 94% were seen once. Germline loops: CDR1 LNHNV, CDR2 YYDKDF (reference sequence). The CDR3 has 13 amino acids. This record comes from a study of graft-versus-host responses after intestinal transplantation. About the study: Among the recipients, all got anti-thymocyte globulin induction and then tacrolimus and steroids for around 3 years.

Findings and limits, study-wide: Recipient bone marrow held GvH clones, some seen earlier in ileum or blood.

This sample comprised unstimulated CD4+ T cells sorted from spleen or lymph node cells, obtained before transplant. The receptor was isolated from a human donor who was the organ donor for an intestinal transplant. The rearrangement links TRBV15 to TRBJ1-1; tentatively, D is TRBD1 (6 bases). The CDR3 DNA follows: TGTGCCACCAGCAGAGAGGGGGGACAAGCCAGGGTCTTT. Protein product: CATSREGGQARVF.